Below, one TCR beta chain is given with its context. The data stem from a study of blood T cell repertoires in COVID-19. Original data processing: Estimation of nucleated cell counts relied on the amplification of reference gene primers. Only in-frame clones appear in the TCRdb table, and some are missing; sequencing was by immunoSEQ multiplex PCR. V and J calls and clone size are given by that table; D and trimming were obtained from the DNA. The table has 110,000 or so clones, roughly 84% seen once. The receptor's source is a woman aged 40 to 50 with acute or convalescent COVID-19. Sample: peripheral blood.

The CDR3 region has the DNA TGTGCCAGCAAGAAGAGCGGGGGGGTCTACAATGAGCAGTTCTTC. It translates to CASKKSGGVYNEQFF. The J gene is TRBJ2-1, the V gene TRBV6-5; 10 bases fit TRBD2. This CDR3 is 15 amino acids long. Germline V lookup: CDR1 MNHEY, CDR2 SVGAGI. Losses at the gene ends were 7 bases for V and 3 bases for J; bases not matched to a gene: 6.